These 9 T cell receptor beta chains came from one sample sequenced in a study of cytomegalovirus exposure and HLA in healthy donors. PCR amplification relied on 60 Vbeta primers (plus 13 Jbeta primers). The assay was immunoSEQ multiplex PCR, and TCRdb's table has in-frame clones only and misses some. Altogether roughly 240,000 clones are present, roughly 78% being singletons, with the ten largest covering approximately 0.47%. Sequencing used PBMCs. All receptors derive from a boy younger than 18 in good health and CMV-seronegative.

The sample holds one count of this clone. The chain has TRBV5-4 and TRBJ2-3, with unresolved D. Trimming shortened V by 0 bases and J by 4 bases, and 9 bases separated the two germline ends. The CDR3 totals 14 residues. CDR1 is SGHNT, CDR2 YYREEE, per germline (reference sequence). CDR3 DNA: TGTGCCAGCAGCTTGGCGCAGATCGCAGATACGCAGTATTTT. Amino acid sequence: CASSLAQIADTQYF.

The rearrangement uses TRBV6-5 and TRBJ2-7; the D gene is possibly TRBD1 (5 bases). The CDR3 sequence is 13 residues long. The V and J ends lost 0 bases and 6 bases respectively, with 9 bases between them. From germline, CDR1 is MNHEY and CDR2 SVGAGI. CDR3: CASSYSIGAEQYF. CDR3 sequence (DNA): TGTGCCAGCAGTTACTCAATTGGGGCCGAGCAGTACTTC.

In this sample, this clone turned up once. This chain connects TRBV2 to TRBJ2-7; D may be TRBD1 (7 bases). Trimming took 2 bases from V and 6 from J, leaving 17 bases between them. This CDR3 contains 15 residues. Germline loops: CDR1 SNHLY, CDR2 FYNNEI. CDR3 DNA sequence: TGTGCCAGCAGTGAATTCGAGCGTCAGGGGGGCGAGCAGTACTTC. Its protein product is CASSEFERQGGEQYF. Based on the CDR3 plus reference TRBV2 and TRBJ2-7, the full variable domain is EPEVTQTPSHQVTQMGQEVILRCVPISNHLYFYWYRQILGQKVEFLVSFYNNEISEKSEIFDDQFSVERPDGSNFTLKIRSTKLEDSAMYFCASSEFERQGGEQYFGPGTRLTVT.

J is TRBJ2-2 and V is TRBV7-6; TRBD1 matches at 9 bases. V shed 5 bases and J 4 bases; nucleotides not matched to a gene: 5. The V gene's germline CDR1 is SGHVS and CDR2 FNYEAQ. The CDR3 runs to 15 residues. Written as DNA, the CDR3 is TGTGCCAGCAGCCGGGGACAGGGAGCCACCGGGGAGCTGTTTTTT. Its protein is CASSRGQGATGELFF.

V usage is TRBV6-5 and J usage is TRBJ1-2, with D possibly matching TRBD1 (5 bases). CDR1 is MNHEY and CDR2 is SVGAGI in the germline V gene. Trimming shortened V by 2 bases and J by 8 bases, and 9 bases separated the two germline ends. The CDR3 loop spans 12 amino acids. The CDR3 nucleotides read TGTGCCAGCAGTTACCGAAGGGGCGGCTACACCTTC. Translated, it gives CASSYRRGGYTF.

V usage is TRBV5-6 and J usage is TRBJ2-1; D might be TRBD2 (6 bases). This CDR3 has 17 residues. Trimming stripped 0 bases from V and 4 bases from J, with 17 bases between. Germline V lookup: CDR1 SGHDT, CDR2 YYEEEE. The CDR3 reads CASSLVYAGHPYNEQFF. In DNA form, the CDR3 reads TGTGCCAGCAGCTTGGTATACGCGGGGCACCCTTACAATGAGCAGTTCTTC.

The J gene is TRBJ2-3, the V gene TRBV5-1; 8 bases match TRBD1. The CDR3 runs to 16 residues. V lost 0 bases to trimming and J lost 2 bases; unmatched junction nucleotides: 5. Germline CDR1 is SGHRS and CDR2 is YFSETQ. This CDR3 is CASSLVGDRTTDTQYF. The DNA of the CDR3 is TGCGCCAGCAGCTTGGTGGGGGACAGGACCACAGATACGCAGTATTTT. Full variable domain (outside the CDR3, taken from reference TRBV5-1 and TRBJ2-3): KAGVTQTPRYLIKTRGQQVTLSCSPISGHRSVSWYQQTPGQGLQFLFEYFSETQRNKGNFPGRFSGRQFSNSRSEMNVSTLELGDSALYLCASSLVGDRTTDTQYFGPGTRLTVL.

The genes are TRBV4-2 and TRBJ1-2; 7 bases are a match to TRBD1. CDR1 and CDR2 (germline): LGHNA, YNFKEQ. Trimming removed 4 bases from V and 4 bases from J; junction bases left unmatched: 15. The CDR3 covers 17 residues. The CDR3 nucleotides read TGTGCCAGCAGCCCGAAGGTTCGGGACAGTGATTTCTATGGCTACACCTTC. Translation: CASSPKVRDSDFYGYTF.

The V gene is TRBV19, the J gene TRBJ1-2; D gene ambiguous. Trimming removed 7 bases from V and 11 bases from J, with 17 bases in between. CDR3 length: 12 residues. Germline V gives CDR1 LNHDA, CDR2 SQIVND (reference sequence). In DNA, the CDR3 is TGTGCCAGTAACCCGGATGAAAGAGGGTACACCTTC. This codes for CASNPDERGYTF.